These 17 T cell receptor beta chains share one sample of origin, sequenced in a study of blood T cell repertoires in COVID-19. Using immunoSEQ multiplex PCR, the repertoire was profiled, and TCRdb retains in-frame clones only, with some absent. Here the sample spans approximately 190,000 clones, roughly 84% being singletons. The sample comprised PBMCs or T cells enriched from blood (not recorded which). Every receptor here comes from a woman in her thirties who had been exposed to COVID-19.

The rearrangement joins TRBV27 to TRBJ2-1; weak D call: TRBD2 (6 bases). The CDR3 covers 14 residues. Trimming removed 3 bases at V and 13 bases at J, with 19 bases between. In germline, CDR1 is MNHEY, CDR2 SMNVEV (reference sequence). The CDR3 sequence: CASSFLRPGESQFF. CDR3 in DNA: TGTGCCAGCAGTTTCTTGAGACCGGGAGAGAGTCAGTTCTTC.

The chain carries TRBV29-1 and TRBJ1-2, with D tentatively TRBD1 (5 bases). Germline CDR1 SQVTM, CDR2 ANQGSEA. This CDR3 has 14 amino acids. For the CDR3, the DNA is TGCATCGCTGTCGGGGGAGCAGGGAACTATGGCTACACCTTC. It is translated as CIAVGGAGNYGYTF. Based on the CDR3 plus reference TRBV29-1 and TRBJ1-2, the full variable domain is SAVISQKPSRDICQRGTSLTIQCQVDSQVTMMFWYRQQPGQSLTLIATANQGSEATYESGFVIDKFPISRPNLTFSTLTVSNMSPEDSSIYLCIAVGGAGNYGYTFGSGTRLTVV.

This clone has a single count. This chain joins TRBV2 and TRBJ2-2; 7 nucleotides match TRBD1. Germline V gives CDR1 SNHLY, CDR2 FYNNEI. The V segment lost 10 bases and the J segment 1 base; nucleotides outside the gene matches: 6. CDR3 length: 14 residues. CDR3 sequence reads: CATPRQGNTGELFF. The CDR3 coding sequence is TGTGCCACCCCGCGACAGGGGAACACCGGGGAGCTGTTTTTT.

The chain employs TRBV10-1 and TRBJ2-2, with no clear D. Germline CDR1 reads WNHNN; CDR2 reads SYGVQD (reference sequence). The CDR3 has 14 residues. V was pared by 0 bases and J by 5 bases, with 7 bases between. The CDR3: CASSESPQTGELFF. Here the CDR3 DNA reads TGCGCCAGCAGTGAGTCGCCCCAGACCGGGGAGCTGTTTTTT.

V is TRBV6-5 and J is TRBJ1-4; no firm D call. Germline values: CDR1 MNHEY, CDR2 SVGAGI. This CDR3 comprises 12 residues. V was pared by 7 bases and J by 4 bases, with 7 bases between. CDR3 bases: TGTGCCAGCATGGGAGATAATGAAAAACTGTTTTTT. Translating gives CASMGDNEKLFF.

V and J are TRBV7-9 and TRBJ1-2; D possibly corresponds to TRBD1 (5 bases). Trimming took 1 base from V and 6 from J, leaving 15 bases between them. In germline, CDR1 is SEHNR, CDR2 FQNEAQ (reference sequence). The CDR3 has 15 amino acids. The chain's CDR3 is CASSLEGFTLDGYTF. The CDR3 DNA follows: TGTGCCAGCAGCTTAGAGGGGTTCACCCTAGATGGCTACACCTTC.

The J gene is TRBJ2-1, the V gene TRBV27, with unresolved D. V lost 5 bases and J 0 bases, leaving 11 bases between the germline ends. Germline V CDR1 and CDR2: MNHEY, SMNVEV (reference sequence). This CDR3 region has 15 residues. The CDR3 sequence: CASSATPSSYNEQFF. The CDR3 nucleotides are TGTGCCAGCAGTGCGACACCGAGCTCCTACAATGAGCAGTTCTTC.

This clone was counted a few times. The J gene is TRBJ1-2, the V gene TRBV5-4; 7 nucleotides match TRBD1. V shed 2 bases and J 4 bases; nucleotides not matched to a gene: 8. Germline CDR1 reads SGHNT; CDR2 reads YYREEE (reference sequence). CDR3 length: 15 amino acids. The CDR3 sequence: CASSFFGQELYGYTF. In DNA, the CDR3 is TGTGCCAGCAGCTTTTTTGGACAGGAACTCTATGGCTACACCTTC. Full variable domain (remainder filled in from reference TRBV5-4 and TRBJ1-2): ETGVTQSPTHLIKTRGQQVTLRCSSQSGHNTVSWYQQALGQGPQFIFQYYREEENGRGNFPPRFSGLQFPNYSSELNVNALELDDSALYLCASSFFGQELYGYTFGSGTRLTVV.

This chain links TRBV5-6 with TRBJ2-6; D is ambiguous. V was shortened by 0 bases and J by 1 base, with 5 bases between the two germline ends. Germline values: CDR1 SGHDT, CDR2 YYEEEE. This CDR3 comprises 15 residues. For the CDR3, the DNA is TGTGCCAGCAGCTTGGTCATTTCTGGGGCCAACGTCCTGACTTTC. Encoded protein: CASSLVISGANVLTF.

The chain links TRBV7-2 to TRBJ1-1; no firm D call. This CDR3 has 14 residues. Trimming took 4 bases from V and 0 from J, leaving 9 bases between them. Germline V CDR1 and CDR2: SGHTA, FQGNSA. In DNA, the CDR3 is TGTGCCAGCAGCTCGTATCAGGTGAACACTGAAGCTTTCTTT. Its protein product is CASSSYQVNTEAFF. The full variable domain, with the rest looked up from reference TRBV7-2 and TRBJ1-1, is GAGVSQSPSNKVTEKGKDVELRCDPISGHTALYWYRQSLGQGLEFLIYFQGNSAPDKSGLPSDRFSAERTGGSVSTLTIQRTQQEDSAVYLCASSSYQVNTEAFFGQGTRLTVV.

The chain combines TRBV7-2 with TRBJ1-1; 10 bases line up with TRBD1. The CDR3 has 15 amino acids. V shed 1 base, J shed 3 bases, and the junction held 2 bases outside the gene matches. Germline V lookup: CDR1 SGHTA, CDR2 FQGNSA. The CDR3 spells CASSLDGTGDTEAFF. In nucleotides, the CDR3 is TGTGCCAGCAGCTTAGATGGGACAGGGGACACTGAAGCTTTCTTT.

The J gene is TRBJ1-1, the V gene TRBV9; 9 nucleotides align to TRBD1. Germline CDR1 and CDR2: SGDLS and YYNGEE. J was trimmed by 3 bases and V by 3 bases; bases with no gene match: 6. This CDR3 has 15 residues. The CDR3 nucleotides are TGTGCCAGCAGCGCGCCTAGGACAGGGGACACTGAAGCTTTCTTT. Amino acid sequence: CASSAPRTGDTEAFF.

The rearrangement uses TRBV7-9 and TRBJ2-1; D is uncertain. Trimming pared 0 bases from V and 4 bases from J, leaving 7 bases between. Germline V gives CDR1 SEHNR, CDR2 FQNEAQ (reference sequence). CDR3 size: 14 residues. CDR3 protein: CASSLASAYNEQFF. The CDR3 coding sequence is TGTGCCAGCAGCTTAGCTTCCGCGTACAATGAGCAGTTCTTC.

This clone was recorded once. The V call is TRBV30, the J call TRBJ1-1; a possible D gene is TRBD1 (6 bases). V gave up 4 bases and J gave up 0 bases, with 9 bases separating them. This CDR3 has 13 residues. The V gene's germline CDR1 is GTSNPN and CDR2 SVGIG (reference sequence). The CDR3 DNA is TGTGCCTGGACGGGACAAATGAACACTGAAGCTTTCTTT. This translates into CAWTGQMNTEAFF.

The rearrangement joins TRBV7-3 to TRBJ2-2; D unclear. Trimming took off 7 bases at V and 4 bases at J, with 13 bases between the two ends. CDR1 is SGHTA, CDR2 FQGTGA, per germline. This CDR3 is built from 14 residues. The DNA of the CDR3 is TGTGCCAGCAAGCCAACGTCGGTCACCGGGGAGCTGTTTTTT. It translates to CASKPTSVTGELFF.

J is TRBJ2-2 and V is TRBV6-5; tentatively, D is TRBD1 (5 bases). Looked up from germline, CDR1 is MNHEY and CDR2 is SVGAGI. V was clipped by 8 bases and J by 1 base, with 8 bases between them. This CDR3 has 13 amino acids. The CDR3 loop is CASDQGNTGELFF. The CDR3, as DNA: TGTGCCAGCGACCAGGGGAACACCGGGGAGCTGTTTTTT.

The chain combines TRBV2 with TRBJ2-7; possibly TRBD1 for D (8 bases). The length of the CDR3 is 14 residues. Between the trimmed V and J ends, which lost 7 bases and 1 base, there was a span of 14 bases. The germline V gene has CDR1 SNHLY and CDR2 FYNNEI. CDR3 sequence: CASIGRDRSYEQYF. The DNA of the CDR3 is TGTGCCAGCATTGGGAGGGACAGGTCCTACGAGCAGTACTTC.